These T cell receptor beta chains were read from a single sample in a study of cytomegalovirus exposure and HLA in healthy donors. The assay was immunoSEQ multiplex PCR, and TCRdb's table has in-frame clones only and misses some. The sample yields roughly 150,000 clones, around four fifths seen once. The specimen was PBMCs. The source of these receptors is a young man in good health and CMV-seronegative. Each CDR3 is given with its conserved first and last residue.

>TRBJ2-5|TRBV11-2
CASSSLTGNQETQYF
>TRBJ2-1|TRBV5-6
CASRPMQGGVYNEQFF
>TRBJ1-2|TRBV10-3
CAGGAGDNYGYTF
>TRBJ1-2|TRBV30
CAWSLLSGTVYYGYTF
>TRBJ1-3|TRBV19
CASRLLKSSGNTIYF
>TRBJ1-4|TRBV6-5
CASSYSRPDSNEKLFF
>TRBJ2-3|TRBV6-5
CASSPTGGAYTQYF
>TRBJ2-7|TRBV11-1
CASSLRQGYEQYF
>TRBJ2-3|TRBV4-1
CASSHPTSSGGGDTQYF
>TRBJ1-5|TRBV25-1
CASSGGGSNQPQHF
>TRBJ1-5|TRBV10-2
CASSRGKGNQPQHF
>TRBJ2-5|TRBV9
CASSGQGSGETQYF
>TRBJ1-1|TRBV28
CASRNGQGGLLVTEAFF
>TRBJ2-7|TRBV6-5
CASSYPRGGAYEQYF
>TRBJ2-1|TRBV7-9
CASSLARGFGEQFF
>TRBJ1-2|TRBV13
CASSQARGYGYTF
>TRBJ2-3|TRBV9
CASSERTALLQGPDTQYF
>TRBJ1-6|TRBV28
CASSKDWAGFRSSYNSPLHF
>TRBJ2-1|TRBV2
CASSVAGEAYNEQFF
>TRBJ1-2|TRBV27
CASSMKGADYGYTF
>TRBJ1-5|TRBV27
CASSLVGGSNQPQHF
>TRBJ2-3|TRBV19
CASSIMGQGTDTQYF
>TRBJ2-3|TRBV28
CASSGGTASISTDTQYF
>TRBJ2-2|TRBV30
CAWSPGTSSVGELFF
>TRBJ2-2|TRBV6-5
CASSQGNTGELFF